The rows below give T cell receptor beta chains drawn from one sample of a study of blood T cell repertoires in COVID-19. Method: immunoSEQ multiplex PCR; TCRdb's copy keeps in-frame clones and lacks some. The sample has 200,000 to 250,000 clones, around 90% seen once; the top ten hold about 6%. Sequencing was done on a sample of PBMCs or T cells enriched from blood (not recorded which). The receptors were sampled from a woman in her twenties or thirties with acute COVID-19. Each CDR3 is given with its conserved first and last residue. The D gene is left open where the match is weak. Clone size is given for some rows only: seen once, a few or many times, or a class if the clone is expanded.

d_gene: TRBD1
abundance: .
j_gene: TRBJ2-7
v_gene: TRBV11-2
CDR3aa: CASSYGDRAYEQYF
CDR3nt: TGTGCCAGCAGCTATGGGGACAGGGCCTACGAGCAGTACTTC

d_gene: .
abundance: .
j_gene: TRBJ2-1
v_gene: TRBV6-5
CDR3aa: CASRRTGGTYNEQFF
CDR3nt: TGTGCCAGCAGGCGTACGGGGGGCACCTACAATGAGCAGTTCTTC

d_gene: .
abundance: .
j_gene: TRBJ2-7
v_gene: TRBV5-1
CDR3aa: CASSLVGGTYEQYF
CDR3nt: TGCGCCAGCAGCTTGGTGGGGGGAACCTACGAGCAGTACTTC

d_gene: .
abundance: .
j_gene: TRBJ1-2
v_gene: TRBV28
CDR3aa: CASSLLGGGEGYGYTF
CDR3nt: TGTGCCAGCAGTTTATTAGGGGGTGGTGAGGGCTATGGCTACACCTTC

d_gene: TRBD1
abundance: .
j_gene: TRBJ2-3
v_gene: TRBV3-1/TRBV3-2
CDR3aa: CASSTRTGQNTDTQYF
CDR3nt: TGTGCCAGCAGCACCCGGACAGGGCAAAACACAGATACGCAGTATTTT

d_gene: .
abundance: few
j_gene: TRBJ1-2
v_gene: TRBV30
CDR3aa: CAWSAGTVVRSGYTF
CDR3nt: TGTGCCTGGAGTGCGGGAACTGTCGTACGGAGTGGCTACACCTTC

d_gene: .
abundance: .
j_gene: TRBJ1-6
v_gene: TRBV28
CDR3aa: CASTQSGPPLHF
CDR3nt: TGTGCCAGCACTCAATCAGGGCCACCCCTCCACTTT

d_gene: TRBD1
abundance: .
j_gene: TRBJ1-1
v_gene: TRBV6-5
CDR3aa: CASTIRGRGTEAFF
CDR3nt: TGTGCCAGCACTATCAGGGGGCGGGGGACTGAAGCTTTCTTT

d_gene: TRBD1
abundance: .
j_gene: TRBJ2-2
v_gene: TRBV4-3
CDR3aa: CASSQRAGTGGANTGELFF
CDR3nt: TGCGCCAGCAGCCAGAGGGCCGGGACAGGGGGCGCGAACACCGGGGAGCTGTTTTTT

d_gene: TRBD1
abundance: .
j_gene: TRBJ1-1
v_gene: TRBV6-5
CDR3aa: CASSPGTGGHAFF
CDR3nt: TGTGCCAGCAGCCCCGGGACAGGGGGGCACGCTTTCTTT

d_gene: .
abundance: .
j_gene: TRBJ2-2
v_gene: TRBV6-5
CDR3aa: CASVGGPGELFF
CDR3nt: TGTGCCAGCGTAGGGGGTCCCGGGGAGCTGTTTTTT

d_gene: .
abundance: .
j_gene: TRBJ1-1
v_gene: TRBV7-9
CDR3aa: CASSLVAGNTEAFF
CDR3nt: TGTGCCAGCAGCTTAGTGGCAGGGAACACTGAAGCTTTCTTT

d_gene: .
abundance: .
j_gene: TRBJ2-1
v_gene: TRBV1
CDR3aa: CTSSQEIRRGDRVNRMVYNEQFF
CDR3nt: TGCACCAGCAGCCAAGAAATAAGGCGTGGGGACAGGGTTAATCGGATGGTTTACAATGAGCAGTTCTTC

d_gene: .
abundance: once
j_gene: TRBJ2-1
v_gene: TRBV6-5
CDR3aa: CASSSLNEQFF
CDR3nt: TGTGCCAGCAGTTCCTTAAATGAGCAGTTCTTC

d_gene: .
abundance: .
j_gene: TRBJ1-5
v_gene: TRBV19
CDR3aa: CASSISGLTQHF
CDR3nt: TGTGCCAGTAGTATTTCAGGGCTAACCCAGCATTTT

d_gene: .
abundance: .
j_gene: TRBJ1-6
v_gene: TRBV28
CDR3aa: CASSIWALGGSPLHF
CDR3nt: TGTGCCAGCAGTATTTGGGCTCTTGGGGGGTCACCCCTCCACTTT

d_gene: .
abundance: .
j_gene: TRBJ2-5
v_gene: TRBV19
CDR3aa: CASSFGGVQETQYF
CDR3nt: TGTGCCAGTAGTTTCGGCGGAGTCCAAGAGACCCAGTACTTC

d_gene: TRBD1
abundance: .
j_gene: TRBJ2-2
v_gene: TRBV6-2/TRBV6-3
CDR3aa: CASSYGQGVTGELFF
CDR3nt: TGTGCCAGCAGTTACGGACAGGGGGTTACCGGGGAGCTGTTTTTT

d_gene: .
abundance: .
j_gene: TRBJ1-2
v_gene: TRBV5-4
CDR3aa: CASSTPHRTLAF
CDR3nt: TGTGCCAGCAGCACCCCTCACAGGACCCTTGCCTTC

d_gene: TRBD1
abundance: .
j_gene: TRBJ1-2
v_gene: TRBV5-4
CDR3aa: CASSLGTGNFGYTF
CDR3nt: TGTGCCAGCAGCTTGGGGACAGGGAATTTTGGCTACACCTTC

d_gene: .
abundance: .
j_gene: TRBJ2-7
v_gene: TRBV7-8
CDR3aa: CASSHRDGTYEQYF
CDR3nt: TGTGCCAGCAGCCACCGGGACGGGACTTACGAGCAGTACTTC